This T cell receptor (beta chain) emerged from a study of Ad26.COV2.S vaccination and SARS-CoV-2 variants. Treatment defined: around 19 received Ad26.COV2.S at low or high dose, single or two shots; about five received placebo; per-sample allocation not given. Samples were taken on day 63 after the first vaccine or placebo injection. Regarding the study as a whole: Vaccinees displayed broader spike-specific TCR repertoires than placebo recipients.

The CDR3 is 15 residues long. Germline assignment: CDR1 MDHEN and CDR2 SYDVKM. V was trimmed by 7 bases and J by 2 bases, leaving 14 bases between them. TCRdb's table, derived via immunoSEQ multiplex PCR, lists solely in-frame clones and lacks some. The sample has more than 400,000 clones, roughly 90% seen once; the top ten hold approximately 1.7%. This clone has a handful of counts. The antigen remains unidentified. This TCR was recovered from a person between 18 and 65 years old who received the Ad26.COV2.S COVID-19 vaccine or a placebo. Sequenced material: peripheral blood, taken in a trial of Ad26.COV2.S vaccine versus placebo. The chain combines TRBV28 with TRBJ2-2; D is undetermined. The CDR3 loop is CASKETLINTGELFF. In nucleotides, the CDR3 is TGTGCCAGCAAAGAGACCCTTATTAACACCGGGGAGCTGTTTTTT.